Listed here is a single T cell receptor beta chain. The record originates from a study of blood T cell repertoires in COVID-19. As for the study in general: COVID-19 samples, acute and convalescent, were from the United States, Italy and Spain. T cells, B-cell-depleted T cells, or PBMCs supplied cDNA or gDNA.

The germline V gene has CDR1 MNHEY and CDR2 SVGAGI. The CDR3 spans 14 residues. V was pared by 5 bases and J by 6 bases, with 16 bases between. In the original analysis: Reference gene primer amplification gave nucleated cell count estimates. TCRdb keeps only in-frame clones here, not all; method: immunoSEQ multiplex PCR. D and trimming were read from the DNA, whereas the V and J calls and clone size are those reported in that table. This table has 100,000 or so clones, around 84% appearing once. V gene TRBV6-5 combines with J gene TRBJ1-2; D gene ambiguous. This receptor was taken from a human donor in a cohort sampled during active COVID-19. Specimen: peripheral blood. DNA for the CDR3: TGTGCCAGCAGTACACGCGACGGGAGGGATGGCTACACCTTC. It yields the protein CASSTRDGRDGYTF.